The 23 T cell receptor beta chains below all came from one sample that was sequenced in a study of T cell responses to AZD1222 COVID-19 vaccine. Produced via immunoSEQ multiplex PCR; TCRdb's table is partial and in-frame only. The data contain about 150,000 clones, about 94% of them seen just once; the ten biggest clones take up approximately 5%. The sequenced sample was peripheral blood, obtained on day 0 of AZD1222 vaccination. These receptors were taken from an adult in good health.

Only one count was recorded for this clone. The gene calls are TRBV9 and TRBJ1-2, with D tentatively TRBD1 (5 bases). Trimming left V 0 bases short and J 2 bases short, with 11 bases between. Germline V gives CDR1 SGDLS, CDR2 YYNGEE. This CDR3 spans 15 amino acids. CDR3 residues: CASSVGGRGNYGYTF. The CDR3 nucleotides are TGTGCCAGCAGCGTAGGGGGCCGGGGGAACTATGGCTACACCTTC.

A word on this clone: The junction does not match germline at one end; this may be a read error. The chain employs TRBV2 and TRBJ2-4; D perhaps matches TRBD2 (7 bases). CDR1 and CDR2 from the germline V gene are SNHLY and FYNNEI. CDR3 length equals 13 residues. In DNA form, the CDR3 reads TGTGCCAGCAGTGAAGCGCTTAAGGGGGGGCAGAGTTTC. Protein product: CASSEALKGGQSF. Drawing the rest from reference TRBV2 and TRBJ2-4, the complete variable domain is EPEVTQTPSHQVTQMGQEVILRCVPISNHLYFYWYRQILGQKVEFLVSFYNNEISEKSEIFDDQFSVERPDGSNFTLKIRSTKLEDSAMYFCASSEALKGGQSFGAGTRLSVL.

The chain is built from TRBV3-1 (or the pseudogene TRBV3-2) and TRBJ1-5, with D unresolved. Germline assignment: CDR1 LGHDT and CDR2 YNNKEL (reference sequence). The CDR3 is 13 amino acids. The germline V and J ends were trimmed by 0 bases and 6 bases, with 6 bases remaining between them. The DNA for the CDR3 is TGTGCCAGCAGCCAAGAACCCTCTCAGCCCCAGCATTTT. This sequence encodes CASSQEPSQPQHF.

V and J are TRBV6-2 or TRBV6-3 and TRBJ1-6; perhaps TRBD1 as D (5 bases). Deletions cut 5 bases from V and 7 bases from J, with 15 bases between. This CDR3 is built from 15 residues. The germline V gene encodes CDR1 MNHEY and CDR2 SVGEGT. The DNA of the CDR3 is TGTGCCAGCAGTATGCAGGGTTGGGAAAATTCACCCCTCCACTTT. As protein: CASSMQGWENSPLHF.

The V call is TRBV11-2, the J call TRBJ2-3; D uncertain. Trimming removed 1 base at V and 3 bases at J, with 8 bases between. The CDR3 loop spans 14 amino acids. The germline gives CDR1 SGHAT, CDR2 FQNNGV. CDR3 bases: TGTGCCAGCAGCTTAGCACTGAATACAGATACGCAGTATTTT. This codes for CASSLALNTDTQYF.

The gene calls are TRBV5-5 and TRBJ2-1; D gene unclear. CDR1 is SGHKS and CDR2 is YYEKEE in the germline V gene (reference sequence). V lost 1 base to trimming and J lost 9 bases, with 11 bases between them. The CDR3 is 13 residues long. The CDR3 DNA sequence: TGTGCCAGCAGCTTGTGGTCAATCGTTGAGCAGTTCTTC. Translated, it gives CASSLWSIVEQFF.

The chain combines TRBV19 with TRBJ1-1; the match to TRBD1 covers 7 bases. The CDR3 is 16 residues long. CDR1 LNHDA and CDR2 SQIVND come from the germline V gene (reference sequence). Trimming cost V 6 bases and J 0 bases; bases outside gene matches: 10. The CDR3 loop is CASSPRPTGMNTEAFF. For the CDR3, the DNA is TGTGCCAGTAGCCCTCGGCCGACAGGGATGAACACTGAAGCTTTCTTT.

Details on this clone: Its ends do not fully match the called genes, so a read error is possible. The chain employs TRBV5-1 and TRBJ2-3; 13 bases line up with TRBD2. Germline-derived CDR1 and CDR2 are SGHRS and YFSETQ. The CDR3 runs 14 residues. CDR3 in amino acids: CASSQGLAGDTEYF. DNA of the CDR3: TGCGCCAGCAGCCAAGGACTAGCGGGAGATACGGAGTATTTT.

The chain uses TRBV5-1 and TRBJ2-7; tentatively, D is TRBD2 (5 bases). Deletions cut 2 bases from V and 10 bases from J, with 10 bases between. This CDR3 spans 11 amino acids. Germline CDR1 is SGHRS and CDR2 is YFSETQ. The CDR3 nucleotides are TGCGCCAGCAGCTTCCTAGGGAGACAGTACTTC. Amino acid sequence: CASSFLGRQYF.

V and J are TRBV30 and TRBJ1-5, with D hard to call. With 0 bases removed from V and 5 bases from J, the gap between germline ends came to 17 bases. The germline V gene has CDR1 GTSNPN and CDR2 SVGIG (reference sequence). This CDR3 is built from 16 residues. CDR3 coding DNA: TGTGCCTGGAGTGTATTGCGAAGAGGGAGCCATCAGCCCCAGCATTTT. Translation gives CAWSVLRRGSHQPQHF.

This chain connects TRBV4-2 to TRBJ2-6; D call uncertain. Germline V gene data show CDR1 as LGHNA and CDR2 as YNFKEQ. V lost 0 bases to trimming and J lost 0 bases, with 12 bases between them. This CDR3 is built from 18 residues. CDR3 nucleotides: TGTGCCAGCAGCCAAGATAATCGCCAGGTCTCTGGGGCCAACGTCCTGACTTTC. It specifies CASSQDNRQVSGANVLTF.

The J gene is TRBJ2-7, the V gene TRBV29-1, with 8 bases fitting TRBD2. The CDR3 extends over 16 amino acids. The V segment lost 6 bases and the J segment 2 bases; nucleotides outside the gene matches: 15. The germline gives CDR1 SQVTM, CDR2 ANQGSEA. This CDR3 reads CSVQTRAGALAYEQYF. As DNA, the CDR3 is TGCAGCGTCCAGACCCGAGCGGGAGCGCTTGCCTACGAGCAGTACTTC.

The chain has TRBV6-5 and TRBJ2-3; D is perhaps TRBD2 (6 bases). Germline V gene lookup returns CDR1 MNHEY and CDR2 SVGAGI. The V and J ends lost 6 bases and 4 bases respectively, with 14 bases between them. The CDR3 runs 14 residues. The CDR3 spells CASRRTGVADTQYF. DNA of the CDR3: TGTGCCAGCAGGCGGACGGGAGTGGCAGATACGCAGTATTTT.

In DNA form, the CDR3 reads TGTGCCTGCAGCACGGGTGGCCCTGAAGCTTTCTTT. Its translation: CACSTGGPEAFF. The chain links TRBV30 to TRBJ1-1; D call uncertain. V gave up 6 bases and J gave up 6 bases, with 14 bases separating them. CDR1 and CDR2 from the germline V gene are GTSNPN and SVGIG (reference sequence). The CDR3 contains 12 residues.

In this sample, this clone turned up once. The chain is built from TRBV9 and TRBJ2-1; D remains ambiguous. Trimming shortened V by 0 bases and J by 4 bases, and 11 bases separated the two germline ends. The CDR3 is 15 residues long. Germline V lookup: CDR1 SGDLS, CDR2 YYNGEE. In DNA, the CDR3 is TGTGCCAGCAGCGTAGACGGTAATCTTTACAATGAGCAGTTCTTC. This translates into CASSVDGNLYNEQFF. The variable domain in full, completed from reference TRBV9 and TRBJ2-1, reads DSGVTQTPKHLITATGQRVTLRCSPRSGDLSVYWYQQSLDQGLQFLIQYYNGEERAKGNILERFSAQQFPDLHSELNLSSLELGDSALYFCASSVDGNLYNEQFFGPGTRLTVL.

V and J are TRBV19 and TRBJ2-6; D is unclear. CDR3 size: 16 residues. Trimming pared 5 bases from V and 0 bases from J, leaving 11 bases between. Germline values: CDR1 LNHDA, CDR2 SQIVND (reference sequence). CDR3: CASSWVRTSGANVLTF. DNA for the CDR3: TGTGCCAGTAGTTGGGTGAGGACCTCTGGGGCCAACGTCCTGACTTTC. The variable domain in full, with the rest retrieved from reference TRBV19 and TRBJ2-6, is DGGITQSPKYLFRKEGQNVTLSCEQNLNHDAMYWYRQDPGQGLRLIYYSQIVNDFQKGDIAEGYSVSREKKESFPLTVTSAQKNPTAFYLCASSWVRTSGANVLTFGAGSRLTVL.

This chain uses TRBV5-1 with TRBJ1-2, with D perhaps TRBD1 (5 bases). In germline, CDR1 is SGHRS, CDR2 YFSETQ. This CDR3 is built from 15 residues. V was trimmed by 4 bases and J by 8 bases, leaving 21 bases between them. The chain's CDR3 is CASSTDFYRSWGYTF. Written as DNA, the CDR3 is TGCGCCAGCAGCACCGATTTCTACAGGAGCTGGGGCTACACCTTC.

The CDR3 coding sequence is TGTGCCTGCGGACAGGTTCTAAAGAGTGGCTACACCTTC. Encoded protein: CACGQVLKSGYTF. V and J are TRBV30 and TRBJ1-2, with 7 bases identical to TRBD1. V shed 6 bases and J 7 bases; nucleotides not matched to a gene: 11. Germline-derived CDR1 and CDR2 are GTSNPN and SVGIG (reference sequence). This CDR3 has 13 residues.

The V and J genes are TRBV29-1 and TRBJ1-2; no clear D gene. CDR3 length equals 10 residues. Trimming pared 0 bases from V and 9 bases from J, leaving 5 bases between. Per the germline V gene, CDR1 is SQVTM and CDR2 is ANQGSEA. The CDR3 coding sequence is TGCAGCGTTGAAGAGCCGAGCTACACCTTC. It translates to CSVEEPSYTF.

This chain uses TRBV9 with TRBJ1-1; possibly TRBD1 for D (5 bases). V was cut by 4 bases and J by 2 bases, with 24 bases left in between. CDR1 and CDR2 from the germline V gene are SGDLS and YYNGEE. The CDR3 is 18 residues long. CDR3 residues: CASSPVGDTRGSNTEAFF. CDR3 bases: TGTGCCAGCAGCCCCGTGGGAGATACGAGGGGTTCAAACACTGAAGCTTTCTTT.

The CDR3 coding sequence is TGTGCCAGCAGTTTAGGGGGACTATACTCCTACGAGCAGTACTTC. Translating it yields CASSLGGLYSYEQYF. The chain is built from TRBV28 and TRBJ2-7, with 7 bases fitting TRBD2. The ends lost 2 bases at V and 0 bases at J; junction bases unmatched: 4. The germline gives CDR1 MDHEN, CDR2 SYDVKM. The CDR3 spans 15 residues. The full variable domain, with the rest looked up from reference TRBV28 and TRBJ2-7, is DVKVTQSSRYLVKRTGEKVFLECVQDMDHENMFWYRQDPGLGLRLIYFSYDVKMKEKGDIPEGYSVSREKKERFSLILESASTNQTSMYLCASSLGGLYSYEQYFGPGTRLTVT.

The V gene is TRBV5-1, the J gene TRBJ2-5; TRBD1 matches 9 bases. With V trimmed by 5 bases and J by 4 bases, 9 bases remained unmatched. The CDR3 runs 15 residues. In germline, CDR1 is SGHRS, CDR2 YFSETQ. The CDR3 reads CASSSNPGQGETQYF. The CDR3, as DNA: TGCGCCAGCAGTTCCAACCCGGGACAGGGAGAGACCCAGTACTTC.

V is TRBV18 and J is TRBJ2-7; 10 bases align to TRBD1. Losses at the gene ends were 3 bases for V and 5 bases for J; bases not matched to a gene: 4. CDR1 is KGHSH and CDR2 is LQKENI in the germline V gene. The CDR3 contains 14 residues. The CDR3: CASSPGQGTHEQYF. The DNA for the CDR3 is TGTGCCAGCTCACCGGGACAGGGGACCCACGAGCAGTACTTC. The full variable domain, its missing parts supplied by reference TRBV18 and TRBJ2-7, is NAGVMQNPRHLVRRRGQEARLRCSPMKGHSHVYWYRQLPEEGLKFMVYLQKENIIDESGMPKERFSAEFPKEGPSILRIQQVVRGDSAAYFCASSPGQGTHEQYFGPGTRLTVT.